The rows below give T cell receptor beta chains drawn from one sample of a study of identical twins. TCRdb re-called the 5' RACE reads through MiXCR, storing one row per CDR3 protein. The table includes approximately 700,000 distinct CDR3 sequences, 15% to 20% detected once. A further study also used this sample, focusing on T cells expressing NK-cell markers.

Sequenced sample: PBMCs. The receptors derive from a woman between 18 and 29 years old in good health. Both conserved end residues are part of each CDR3. Fields, in order: D gene, V gene, J gene, clone size, CDR3 protein, CDR3 DNA. D genes are given only for firm matches. Size tells how often a clone was seen (once, few, many) or the class of an expanded clone, and some rows leave it out.

d_call: NA; v_call: TRBV20-1; j_call: TRBJ2-1; clone_size: few; cdr3_aa: CSAQLRGEQFF; cdr3_nt: TGCAGTGCTCAGCTTAGAGGTGAGCAGTTCTTC
d_call: NA; v_call: TRBV5-1; j_call: TRBJ1-1; clone_size: NA; cdr3_aa: CASKAGEYYTEAFF; cdr3_nt: TGCGCCAGCAAGGCCGGGGAGTACTACACTGAAGCTTTCTTT
d_call: NA; v_call: TRBV4-3; j_call: TRBJ2-7; clone_size: many; cdr3_aa: CASSQEIVGLREQYF; cdr3_nt: TGCGCCAGCAGCCAAGAAATTGTGGGCCTACGTGAGCAGTACTTC
d_call: TRBD2; v_call: TRBV5-1; j_call: TRBJ2-2; clone_size: NA; cdr3_aa: CASSSTSGGFNTGELFF; cdr3_nt: TGCGCCAGCAGCTCGACTAGCGGGGGGTTCAACACCGGGGAGCTGTTTTTT
d_call: NA; v_call: TRBV3-1; j_call: TRBJ2-1; clone_size: few; cdr3_aa: CASSQGLAFLLF; cdr3_nt: TGTGCCAGCAGCCAAGGGCTAGCCTTTTTGCTCTTC
d_call: TRBD1; v_call: TRBV18; j_call: TRBJ1-4; clone_size: NA; cdr3_aa: CASSRTGARDEKLFF; cdr3_nt: TGTGCCAGCTCACGGACAGGGGCCCGGGATGAAAAACTGTTTTTT
d_call: NA; v_call: TRBV7-8; j_call: TRBJ1-5; clone_size: once; cdr3_aa: CASSLASSDQPQHF; cdr3_nt: TGTGCCAGCAGCTTAGCTTCGTCCGATCAGCCCCAGCATTTT
d_call: TRBD1; v_call: TRBV6-5; j_call: TRBJ1-5; clone_size: few; cdr3_aa: CASSYSDRDVQPQHF; cdr3_nt: TGTGCCAGCAGTTACTCAGACAGGGATGTTCAGCCCCAGCATTTT
d_call: NA; v_call: TRBV12-3/TRBV12-4; j_call: TRBJ2-7; clone_size: many; cdr3_aa: CATRADSAIGEQYF; cdr3_nt: TGTGCCACCAGGGCGGACAGCGCTATCGGGGAGCAGTACTTC
d_call: NA; v_call: TRBV7-9; j_call: TRBJ2-7; clone_size: NA; cdr3_aa: CASSPGVAVSYEQYF; cdr3_nt: TGTGCCAGCAGCCCAGGGGTAGCGGTGTCCTACGAGCAGTACTTC
d_call: NA; v_call: TRBV20-1; j_call: TRBJ2-7; clone_size: few; cdr3_aa: CSARQGPGRSYEQYF; cdr3_nt: TGCAGTGCACGGCAGGGTCCAGGACGATCCTACGAGCAGTACTTC
d_call: TRBD2; v_call: TRBV20-1; j_call: TRBJ2-3; clone_size: NA; cdr3_aa: CSAGTSGSVTDTQYF; cdr3_nt: TGCAGTGCTGGAACTAGCGGGAGCGTCACAGATACGCAGTATTTT
d_call: NA; v_call: TRBV29-1; j_call: TRBJ2-1; clone_size: NA; cdr3_aa: CSAPNTYNEQFF; cdr3_nt: TGCAGCGCGCCTAATACCTACAATGAGCAGTTCTTC
d_call: NA; v_call: TRBV12-3/TRBV12-4; j_call: TRBJ2-3; clone_size: many; cdr3_aa: CASSGQFTDTQYF; cdr3_nt: TGTGCCAGCAGCGGACAGTTCACAGATACGCAGTATTTT